The rows below give T cell receptor beta chains drawn from one sample of a study of T cell repertoires and HLA-DP antigens. Sequencing used immunoSEQ multiplex PCR; TCRdb keeps in-frame clones, though not all of them. Among almost 90,000 clones listed, roughly nine tenths were seen once. These TCRs' antigens remain unknown. The source material was CD4+ T cells from PBMCs. These receptors were taken from a man between 45 and 60 years old in good health and CMV-seronegative. The CDR3 runs from the conserved cysteine through the conserved F or W. D genes are given only for firm matches. Some rows have no size entry. The others give once, few or many, or a class for an expanded clone.

clone_size j_call v_call d_call cdr3_nt cdr3_aa
- TRBJ1-5 TRBV19 - TGTGCCAGTAGTCAACAGAATCACAAGCATTTT CASSQQNHKHF
- TRBJ1-5 TRBV19 - TGTGCCAGTAGTAACATAAGGGGGAATCAGCCCCAGCATTTT CASSNIRGNQPQHF
- TRBJ1-2 TRBV14 TRBD1 TGTGCCAGCAGCCCATCAGGGACAGCAGGGTATGGCTACACCTTC CASSPSGTAGYGYTF
- TRBJ2-1 TRBV4-3 - TGCGCCAGCAGCCAAGGATTGGCTTCGTCCTACAATGAGCAGTTCTTC CASSQGLASSYNEQFF
- TRBJ1-5 TRBV7-2 TRBD1 TGTGCCAGCAGCTTGGGGGACAGAAGCAATCAGCCCCAGCATTTT CASSLGDRSNQPQHF
once TRBJ2-5 TRBV7-2 - TGTGCCAGCAGCTTAGTAGGGGGGCAAGAGACCCAGTACTTC CASSLVGGQETQYF
- TRBJ2-5 TRBV6-5 - TGTGCCAGCAGTTTCTACCTTGGGGGCCAAGAGACCCAGTACTTC CASSFYLGGQETQYF
few TRBJ2-2 TRBV18 - TGTGCCAGCTCACCAGTAGCTACCGGGGAGCTGTTTTTT CASSPVATGELFF
- TRBJ1-1 TRBV6-6 - TGTGCCAGCACCAACGAAGGTGCGGGAAACACTGAAGCTTTCTTT CASTNEGAGNTEAFF
- TRBJ2-6 TRBV6-1 - TGTGCCAGCATCAGGGCTGGGGCCAACGTCCTGACTTTC CASIRAGANVLTF
- TRBJ2-1 TRBV19 TRBD2 TGTGCCAGTAGTCTGTCAACTAGCGGGAGCAATGAGCAGTTCTTC CASSLSTSGSNEQFF
- TRBJ1-2 TRBV2 - TGTGCCAGCAGTGTCCTTGGGACCCGAAATAACTATGGCTACACCTTC CASSVLGTRNNYGYTF
- TRBJ2-5 TRBV18 - TGTGCCAGCTCACCACCGTCCCAAGAGACCCAGTACTTC CASSPPSQETQYF
- TRBJ2-7 TRBV7-2 TRBD2 TGTGCCAGCAGGCAAGCGGGAGGGCCCCCTGGGGAGCAGTACTTC CASRQAGGPPGEQYF
- TRBJ2-3 TRBV25-1 - TGTGCCAGCAGTCTGGGGGGAGTTACAGATACGCAGTATTTT CASSLGGVTDTQYF
- TRBJ1-1 TRBV20-1 - TGCAGTGCCACCTCCAACACTGAAGCTTTCTTT CSATSNTEAFF
- TRBJ1-2 TRBV6-6 TRBD1 TGTGCCAGCAGTTCTCGGGACAGGGTTTATGGCTACACCTTC CASSSRDRVYGYTF
- TRBJ2-1 TRBV5-8 TRBD2 TGTGCCAGCAGCTTGGCCCGGACTAGCGGGAGAGGTAATGAGCAGTTCTTC CASSLARTSGRGNEQFF
once TRBJ1-3 TRBV9 - TGTGCCAGCAGCCTGAAGAGTTCTGGAAACACCATATATTTT CASSLKSSGNTIYF
- TRBJ1-3 TRBV15 - TGTGCCACCAGCAGATGGGAGGAAGGCTCTGGAAACACCATATATTTT CATSRWEEGSGNTIYF
- TRBJ2-5 TRBV28 TRBD2 TGTGCCAGCAGTCTGGGAGGGACTCAAGAGACCCAGTACTTC CASSLGGTQETQYF
- TRBJ2-1 TRBV18 - TGTGCCAGCTCACCATCAGGGATGAGCTACAATGAGCAGTTCTTC CASSPSGMSYNEQFF
- TRBJ1-1 TRBV11-2 TRBD1 TGTGCCAGCAGCTTACCGGGACAGCTATCCACTGAAGCTTTCTTT CASSLPGQLSTEAFF
- TRBJ2-1 TRBV19 TRBD2 TGTGCCAGCACCCCCGGGGGGGGAGTGGGAAATGAGCAGTTCTTC CASTPGGGVGNEQFF
- TRBJ1-2 TRBV11-1 TRBD1 TGTGCCAGCAGCGGGACAGGGCTGTATGGCTACACCTTC CASSGTGLYGYTF
- TRBJ2-6 TRBV19 - TGTGCCAGTAGCGGAACAGGGTCTGGGGCCAACGTCCTGACTTTC CASSGTGSGANVLTF
- TRBJ2-3 TRBV7-2 - TGTGCCAGCAGCCCTTGGGTGGGTGGAGCGGTCACAGATACGCAGTATTTT CASSPWVGGAVTDTQYF
once TRBJ2-7 TRBV9 - TGTGCCAGCAGCGTGAGTGAAGGAAGGGCCTACGAGCAGTACTTC CASSVSEGRAYEQYF
- TRBJ2-3 TRBV9 - TGTGCCAGCAGCGTAGCAAAGCAAGGGCCGGGGGAAGATACGCAGTATTTT CASSVAKQGPGEDTQYF
once TRBJ2-1 TRBV4-1 - TGCGCCAGCAGCCAAGAGGTATGGAATGAGCAGTTCTTC CASSQEVWNEQFF
- TRBJ1-2 TRBV30 - TGTGCCTGGAAGACAGAACTCTATGGCTACACCTTC CAWKTELYGYTF
- TRBJ1-2 TRBV10-2 TRBD1 TGCGCCAGCAGTCCCGGACAGGGGGGCTATGGCTACACCTTC CASSPGQGGYGYTF
- TRBJ2-2 TRBV7-8 - TGTGCCAGCAGCTTCTATTTGCGGGGATACCCCGGGGAGCTGTTTTTT CASSFYLRGYPGELFF
- TRBJ2-5 TRBV20-1 - TGCAGTGCTAGAGATGAGACCCAGTACTTC CSARDETQYF
- TRBJ2-1 TRBV30 TRBD1 TGTGCCGCAACGGACAGGGTTAACTACAATGAGCAGTTCTTC CAATDRVNYNEQFF
- TRBJ1-5 TRBV2 - TGTGCCAGCAGCGTTAGACAGAGCAATCAGCCCCAGCATTTT CASSVRQSNQPQHF
- TRBJ1-4 TRBV10-2 - TGCGCCAGCAGTGATTTTTTGGGCCCCGAAAAACTGTTTTTT CASSDFLGPEKLFF
- TRBJ1-5 TRBV27 - TGTGCCAGCAGTGGGAGGGCCGGTCCCCAGCATTTT CASSGRAGPQHF
- TRBJ1-6 TRBV19 TRBD1 TGTGCCAGTAGCGAACTACCGGGACAGGGAAATTCACCCCTCCACTTT CASSELPGQGNSPLHF
- TRBJ2-1 TRBV4-3 TRBD2 TGCGCCAGCAGCCAAGATTTGGGGAGACTAGCGGGAGGGCCCTTCTTC CASSQDLGRLAGGPFF
few TRBJ2-1 TRBV28 - TGTGCCAGCAGCATGGGAGAGGGTGAGCAGTTCTTC CASSMGEGEQFF
- TRBJ2-3 TRBV5-4 - TGTGCCAGCAGCTTCGGCAGGGAACGAACGGATACGCAGTATTTT CASSFGRERTDTQYF
- TRBJ1-5 TRBV19 - TGTGCCAGTAGTACCTCTCCGGTCTTGCCCCAGCATTTT CASSTSPVLPQHF
many TRBJ1-1 TRBV5-1 TRBD1 TGCGCCAGCAGCACGGGACAGGGGGCGGGGAACACTGAAGCTTTCTTT CASSTGQGAGNTEAFF
- TRBJ2-7 TRBV18 TRBD1 TGTGCCAGCTCACCTCCCGGGACAGGGGGCGGCGAGCAGTACTTC CASSPPGTGGGEQYF
- TRBJ2-7 TRBV5-8 - TGTGCCAGCAGCTTGGGGGGGGCTCGGGAGCAGTACTTC CASSLGGAREQYF
once TRBJ2-7 TRBV28 - TGTGCCAGCAGTTCCATCGGCAGGGCCCTCCTCGAGCAGTACTTC CASSSIGRALLEQYF
- TRBJ2-7 TRBV18 TRBD2 TGTGCCAGCTCCGCCTTGGGGGGGAAGGTGGACGAGCAGTACTTC CASSALGGKVDEQYF
- TRBJ1-2 TRBV29-1 - TGCAGCGTATCGACAGGCTACGGCTACACCTTC CSVSTGYGYTF
- TRBJ1-1 TRBV7-9 - TGTGCCAGCAGCTCGCGCGAGAACACTGAAGCTTTCTTT CASSSRENTEAFF
- TRBJ2-1 TRBV11-2 - TGTGCCAGCAGCCCCGGGATACGCTCCTACAATGAGCAGTTCTTC CASSPGIRSYNEQFF